The 10 T cell receptor beta chains below all came from one sample that was sequenced in a study of CD8 T cells in Susac syndrome. Random hexamers primed reverse transcription of about 0.45 to 1 ug RNA. TCRdb reprocessed the immunoSEQ multiplex PCR reads via MiXCR and lists one record per CDR3 protein. Of around 71,000 distinct CDR3 sequences in the sample, nearly 96% were seen once. Material: CD4+ T cells from PBMCs. The receptors shown here come from a human donor with multiple sclerosis.

V is TRBV7-9 and J is TRBJ2-6; 10 bases are a match to TRBD1. Germline V gene data show CDR1 as SEHNR and CDR2 as FQNEAQ (reference sequence). The CDR3 is made up of 17 amino acids. The J segment lost 1 base and the V segment lost 4 bases, leaving 4 bases of the junction unmatched. Written as DNA, the CDR3 is TGTGCCAGCAGCTCTGACAGGGGGCGGTCTGGGGCCAACGTCCTGACTTTC. Its protein product is CASSSDRGRSGANVLTF.

The chain combines TRBV7-9 with TRBJ1-2; no clear D gene. The germline gives CDR1 SEHNR, CDR2 FQNEAQ (reference sequence). There are 14 residues in the CDR3. The V and J ends lost 6 bases and 5 bases respectively, with 16 bases between them. CDR3 sequence (DNA): TGTGCCAGCAGTTCACTCCTTGTATCTTATGGCTACACCTTC. The encoded protein is CASSSLLVSYGYTF.

This sequence joins TRBV24-1 and TRBJ1-5, with TRBD1 matching 7 bases. The CDR3 extends over 14 amino acids. Germline V lookup: CDR1 KGHDR, CDR2 SFDVKD. The ends lost 5 bases at V and 6 bases at J; junction bases unmatched: 6. CDR3 DNA sequence: TGTGCCACCAGTGCCCAAGGGGACAGTCAGCCCCAGCATTTT. Protein: CATSAQGDSQPQHF.

The V call is TRBV5-4, the J call TRBJ2-1; possible D gene TRBD2, 7 bases. The CDR3 runs 14 residues. Trimming shortened V by 3 bases and J by 8 bases, and 15 bases separated the two germline ends. The germline gives CDR1 SGHNT, CDR2 YYREEE (reference sequence). In DNA, the CDR3 is TGTGCCAGCAGCTCCGCGAGGGGGGGCCATGAGCAGTTCTTC. Its translation is CASSSARGGHEQFF.

The rearrangement joins TRBV6-2 or TRBV6-3 to TRBJ2-3; 13 bases line up with TRBD2. The CDR3 covers 18 residues. V lost 4 bases to trimming and J lost 2 bases; unmatched junction nucleotides: 9. CDR1 and CDR2 from the germline V gene are MNHEY and SVGEGT. CDR3 DNA: TGTGCCAGCAGTTCAGGACTAGCGGGAGTACCATTCACAGATACGCAGTATTTT. Residues: CASSSGLAGVPFTDTQYF.

This chain uses TRBV19 with TRBJ2-7; no reliable D call. Trimming took off 3 bases at V and 5 bases at J, with 8 bases between the two ends. The germline V gene has CDR1 LNHDA and CDR2 SQIVND (reference sequence). CDR3 length: 12 residues. CDR3: CASSMRGHEQYF. CDR3 in DNA: TGTGCCAGTAGTATGCGCGGCCACGAGCAGTACTTC.

The table lists this clonotype with a count of one. The chain recombines TRBV3-1 with TRBJ2-5; 7 nucleotides agree with TRBD2. With 5 bases clipped from V and 1 base from J, the junction kept 7 bases outside the gene matches. This CDR3 has 15 residues. The germline gives CDR1 LGHDT, CDR2 YNNKEL (reference sequence). The CDR3 DNA sequence: TGTGCCAGCAGCGACTGGACTAGAAGCCAAGAGACCCAGTACTTC. Its protein is CASSDWTRSQETQYF.

There are a few counts of this clonotype. This chain uses TRBV4-1 with TRBJ2-1; TRBD2 matches at 11 bases. This CDR3 is built from 16 residues. Unmatched junction bases numbered 7, after V lost 2 bases and J lost 7 bases. CDR1 MGHRA and CDR2 YSYEKL come from the germline V gene. The CDR3 here is CASSQMTSGVGNEQFF. CDR3 DNA: TGCGCCAGCAGCCAAATGACTAGCGGGGTTGGGAATGAGCAGTTCTTC.

This CDR3 is CASSFRQRGPSTDTQYF. The CDR3 DNA sequence: TGCGCCAGCAGCTTTCGTCAGCGGGGGCCCTCCACAGATACGCAGTATTTT. This sequence joins TRBV5-1 and TRBJ2-3; 8 bases fit TRBD2. Germline V gene lookup returns CDR1 SGHRS and CDR2 YFSETQ. The CDR3 sequence is 17 residues long. Unmatched junction bases numbered 10, after V lost 2 bases and J lost 2 bases.

This sequence joins TRBV9 and TRBJ2-5; no firm D call. The CDR3 totals 12 residues. Germline loops: CDR1 SGDLS, CDR2 YYNGEE. Deletions cut 3 bases from V and 3 bases from J, with 6 bases between. The CDR3 bases are TGTGCCAGCAGCGCAAAAGAAGAGACCCAGTACTTC. Amino acid sequence: CASSAKEETQYF.